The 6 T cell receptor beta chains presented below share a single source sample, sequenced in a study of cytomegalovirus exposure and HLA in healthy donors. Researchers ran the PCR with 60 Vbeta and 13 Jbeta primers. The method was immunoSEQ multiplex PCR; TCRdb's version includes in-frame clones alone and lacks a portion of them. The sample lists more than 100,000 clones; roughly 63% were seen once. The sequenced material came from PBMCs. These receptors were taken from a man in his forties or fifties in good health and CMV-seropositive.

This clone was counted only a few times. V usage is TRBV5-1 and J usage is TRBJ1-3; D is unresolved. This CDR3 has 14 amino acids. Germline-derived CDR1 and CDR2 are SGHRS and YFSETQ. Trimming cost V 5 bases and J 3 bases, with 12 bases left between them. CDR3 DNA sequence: TGCGCCAGCAGAGACGTGCGCGGTGGAAACACCATATATTTT. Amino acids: CASRDVRGGNTIYF.

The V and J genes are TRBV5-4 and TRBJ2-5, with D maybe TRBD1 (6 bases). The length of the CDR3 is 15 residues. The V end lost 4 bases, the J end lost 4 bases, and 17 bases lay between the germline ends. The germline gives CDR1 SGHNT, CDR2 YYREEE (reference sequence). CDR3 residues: CASSPRGRRGETQYF. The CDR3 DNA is TGTGCCAGCAGCCCTAGGGGGAGAAGAGGAGAGACCCAGTACTTC.

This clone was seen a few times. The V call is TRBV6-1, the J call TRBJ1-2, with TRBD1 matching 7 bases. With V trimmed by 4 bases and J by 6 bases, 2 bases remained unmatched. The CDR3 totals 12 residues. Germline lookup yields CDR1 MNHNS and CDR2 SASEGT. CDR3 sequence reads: CASSGDRDGYTF. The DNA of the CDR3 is TGTGCCAGCAGTGGCGACAGGGATGGCTACACCTTC.

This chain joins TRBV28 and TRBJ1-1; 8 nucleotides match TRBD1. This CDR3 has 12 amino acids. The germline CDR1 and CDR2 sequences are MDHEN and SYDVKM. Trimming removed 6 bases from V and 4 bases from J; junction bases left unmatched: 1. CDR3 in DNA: TGTGCCAGCAGGGGACAGGTCACTGAAGCTTTCTTT. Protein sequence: CASRGQVTEAFF.

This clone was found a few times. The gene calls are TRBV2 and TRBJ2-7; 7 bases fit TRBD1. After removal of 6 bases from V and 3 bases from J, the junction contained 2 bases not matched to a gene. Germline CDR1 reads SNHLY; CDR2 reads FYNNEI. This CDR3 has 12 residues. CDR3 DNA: TGTGCCAGCAGGGGGGACAGCTACGAGCAGTACTTC. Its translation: CASRGDSYEQYF.

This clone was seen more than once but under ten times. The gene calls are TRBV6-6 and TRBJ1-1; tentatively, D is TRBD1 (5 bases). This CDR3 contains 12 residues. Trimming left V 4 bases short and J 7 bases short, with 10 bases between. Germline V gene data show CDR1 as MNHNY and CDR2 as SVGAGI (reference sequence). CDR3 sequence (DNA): TGTGCCAGCAGTTCAACAACAGGTGAAGCTTTCTTT. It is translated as CASSSTTGEAFF.